The present T cell receptor (beta chain) was sequenced within a study of Graves' ophthalmopathy and Graves' hyperthyroidism. Broader study findings: The model's ophthalmopathy progression predictions had more than 55% sensitivity and 72.22% specificity.

This clonotype was seen repeatedly, ten times or more. Its antigen remains unknown. The study amplified TCR beta CDR3 regions using RNA transcripts. An opening RT-PCR round employed HTBI primers and preceded a second-round multiplex PCR. TCRdb called the multiplex PCR reads again in MiXCR, with one record for every CDR3 protein. Of 300,000 or so distinct CDR3 sequences in the sample, under 20% were seen once. The CDR3 covers 15 residues. The germline gives CDR1 SEHNR, CDR2 FQNEAQ (reference sequence). With 5 bases removed from V and 3 bases from J, the gap between germline ends came to 14 bases. The rearrangement uses TRBV7-9 and TRBJ1-3, with D perhaps matching TRBD1 (6 bases). The receptor comes from an adult man with Graves' ophthalmopathy. Sequencing used peripheral blood. The CDR3 region is CASSKYRDSGNTIYF. The CDR3 DNA follows: TGTGCCAGCAGCAAATACAGGGATAGTGGAAACACCATATATTTT.